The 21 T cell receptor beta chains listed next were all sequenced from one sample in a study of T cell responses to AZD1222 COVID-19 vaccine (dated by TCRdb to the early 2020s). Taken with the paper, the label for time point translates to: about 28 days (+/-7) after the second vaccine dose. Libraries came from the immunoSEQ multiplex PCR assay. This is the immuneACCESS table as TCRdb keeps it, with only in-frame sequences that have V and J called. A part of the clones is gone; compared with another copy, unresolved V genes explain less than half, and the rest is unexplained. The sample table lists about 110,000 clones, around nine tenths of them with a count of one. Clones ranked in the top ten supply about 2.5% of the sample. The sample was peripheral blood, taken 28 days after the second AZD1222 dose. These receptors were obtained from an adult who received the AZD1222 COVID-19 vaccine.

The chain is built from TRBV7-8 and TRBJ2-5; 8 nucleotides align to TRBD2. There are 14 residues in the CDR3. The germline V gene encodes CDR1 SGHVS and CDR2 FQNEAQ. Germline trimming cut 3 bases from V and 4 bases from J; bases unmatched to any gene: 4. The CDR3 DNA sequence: TGTGCCAGCAGCTTTCGGACTAGCCGAGAGACCCAGTACTTC. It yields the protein CASSFRTSRETQYF.

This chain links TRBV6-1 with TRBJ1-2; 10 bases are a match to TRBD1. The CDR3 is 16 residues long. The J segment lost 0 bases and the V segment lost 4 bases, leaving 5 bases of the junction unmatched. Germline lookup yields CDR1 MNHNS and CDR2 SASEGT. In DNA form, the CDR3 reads TGTGCCAGCAGTGGACAGGGGGCCCCTACTAACTATGGCTACACCTTC. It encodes CASSGQGAPTNYGYTF.

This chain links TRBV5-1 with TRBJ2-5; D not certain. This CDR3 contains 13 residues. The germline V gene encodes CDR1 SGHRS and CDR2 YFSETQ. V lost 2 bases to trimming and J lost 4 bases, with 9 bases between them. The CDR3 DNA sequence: TGCGCCAGCAGCTTTGAATCCCTAGAGACCCAGTACTTC. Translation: CASSFESLETQYF.

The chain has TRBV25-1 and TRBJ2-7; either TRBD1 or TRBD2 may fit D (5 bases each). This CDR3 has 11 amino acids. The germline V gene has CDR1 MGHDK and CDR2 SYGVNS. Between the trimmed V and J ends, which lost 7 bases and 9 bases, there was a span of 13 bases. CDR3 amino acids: CASTRDARQYF. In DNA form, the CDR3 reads TGTGCCAGCACCCGGGACGCGAGGCAGTACTTC.

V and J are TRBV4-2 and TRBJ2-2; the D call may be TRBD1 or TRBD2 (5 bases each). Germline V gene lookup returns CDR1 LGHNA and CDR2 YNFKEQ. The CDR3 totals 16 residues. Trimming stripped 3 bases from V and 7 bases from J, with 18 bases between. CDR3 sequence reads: CASSHISGTGGGELFF. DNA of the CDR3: TGTGCCAGCAGCCACATTTCCGGGACCGGTGGCGGGGAGCTGTTTTTT.

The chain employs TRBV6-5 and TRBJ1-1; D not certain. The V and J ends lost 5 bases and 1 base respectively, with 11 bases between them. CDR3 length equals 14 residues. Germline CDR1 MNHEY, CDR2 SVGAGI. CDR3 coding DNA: TGTGCCAGCAGTACCCTAAGACAGAACACTGAAGCTTTCTTT. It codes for CASSTLRQNTEAFF.

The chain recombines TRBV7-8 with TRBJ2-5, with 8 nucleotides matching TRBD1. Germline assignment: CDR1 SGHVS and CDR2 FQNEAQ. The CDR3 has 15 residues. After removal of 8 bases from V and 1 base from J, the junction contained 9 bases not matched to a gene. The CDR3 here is CASGPKDRVQETQYF. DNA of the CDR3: TGTGCCAGCGGACCCAAGGACAGGGTCCAAGAGACCCAGTACTTC. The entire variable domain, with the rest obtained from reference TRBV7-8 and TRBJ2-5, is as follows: GAGVSQSPRYKVAKRGQDVALRCDPISGHVSLFWYQQALGQGPEFLTYFQNEAQLDKSGLPSDRFFAERPEGSVSTLKIQRTQQEDSAVYLCASGPKDRVQETQYFGPGTRLLVL.

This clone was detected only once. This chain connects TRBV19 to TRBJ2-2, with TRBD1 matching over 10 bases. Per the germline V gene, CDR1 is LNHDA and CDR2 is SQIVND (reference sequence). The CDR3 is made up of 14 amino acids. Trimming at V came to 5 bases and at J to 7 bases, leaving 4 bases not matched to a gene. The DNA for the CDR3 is TGTGCCAGTAGTCCAGACAGGGGGCGCGGGGAGCTGTTTTTT. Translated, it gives CASSPDRGRGELFF.

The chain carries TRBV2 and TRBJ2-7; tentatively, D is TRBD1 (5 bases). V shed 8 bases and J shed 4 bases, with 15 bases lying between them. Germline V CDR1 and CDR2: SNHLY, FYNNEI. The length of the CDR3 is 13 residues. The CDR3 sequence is CASLGPRAYEQYF. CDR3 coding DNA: TGTGCCAGCCTAGGTCCCAGGGCTTACGAGCAGTACTTC.

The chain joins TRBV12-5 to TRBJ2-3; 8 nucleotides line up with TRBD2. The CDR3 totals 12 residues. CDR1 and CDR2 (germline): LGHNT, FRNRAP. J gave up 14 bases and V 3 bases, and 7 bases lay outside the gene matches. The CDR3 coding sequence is TGTGCTAGTGGTTTCCTCGGGGGGGGTCGGTATTTT. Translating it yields CASGFLGGGRYF.

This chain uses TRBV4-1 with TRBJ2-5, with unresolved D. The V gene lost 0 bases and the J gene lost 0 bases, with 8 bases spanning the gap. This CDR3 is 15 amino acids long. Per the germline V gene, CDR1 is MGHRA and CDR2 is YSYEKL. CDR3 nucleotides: TGCGCCAGCAGCCAAGATGGGTCCAACCAAGAGACCCAGTACTTC. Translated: CASSQDGSNQETQYF.

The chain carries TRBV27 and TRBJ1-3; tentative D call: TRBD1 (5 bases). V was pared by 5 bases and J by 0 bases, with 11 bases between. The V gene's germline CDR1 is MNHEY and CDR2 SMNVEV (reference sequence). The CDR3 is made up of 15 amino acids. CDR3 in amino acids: CASSTNGGSGNTIYF. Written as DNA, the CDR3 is TGTGCCAGCAGTACAAATGGGGGCTCTGGAAACACCATATATTTT.

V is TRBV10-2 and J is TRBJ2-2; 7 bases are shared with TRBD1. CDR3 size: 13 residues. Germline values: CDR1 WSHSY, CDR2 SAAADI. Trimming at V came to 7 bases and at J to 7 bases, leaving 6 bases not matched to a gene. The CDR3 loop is CASIPSGGGELFF. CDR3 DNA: TGCGCCAGCATCCCTTCAGGGGGCGGGGAGCTGTTTTTT.

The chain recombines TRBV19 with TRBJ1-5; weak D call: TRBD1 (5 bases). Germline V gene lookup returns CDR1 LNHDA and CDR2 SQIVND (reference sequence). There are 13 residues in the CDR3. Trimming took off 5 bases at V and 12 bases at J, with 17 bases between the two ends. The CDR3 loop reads CASSPGRAGIQHF. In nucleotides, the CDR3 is TGTGCCAGTAGTCCGGGGCGGGCCGGAATCCAGCATTTT.

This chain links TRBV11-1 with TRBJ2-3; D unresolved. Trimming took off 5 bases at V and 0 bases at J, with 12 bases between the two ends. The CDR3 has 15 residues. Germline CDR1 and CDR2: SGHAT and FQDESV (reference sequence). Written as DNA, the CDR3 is TGTGCCAGCAGCCCACGGACGTATAGCACAGATACGCAGTATTTT. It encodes CASSPRTYSTDTQYF.

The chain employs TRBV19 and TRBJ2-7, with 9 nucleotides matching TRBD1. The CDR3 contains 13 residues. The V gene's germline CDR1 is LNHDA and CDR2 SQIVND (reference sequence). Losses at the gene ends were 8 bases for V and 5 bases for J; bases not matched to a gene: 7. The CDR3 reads CASSNRDRDEQYF. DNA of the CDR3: TGTGCCAGTTCTAATCGGGACAGGGACGAGCAGTACTTC.

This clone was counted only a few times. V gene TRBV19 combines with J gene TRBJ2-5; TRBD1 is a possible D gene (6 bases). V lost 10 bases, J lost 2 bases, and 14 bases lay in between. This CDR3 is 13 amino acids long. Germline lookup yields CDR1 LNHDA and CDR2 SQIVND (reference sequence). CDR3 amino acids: CATSSTGQETQYF. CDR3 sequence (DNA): TGTGCCACGTCATCGACAGGACAAGAGACCCAGTACTTC.

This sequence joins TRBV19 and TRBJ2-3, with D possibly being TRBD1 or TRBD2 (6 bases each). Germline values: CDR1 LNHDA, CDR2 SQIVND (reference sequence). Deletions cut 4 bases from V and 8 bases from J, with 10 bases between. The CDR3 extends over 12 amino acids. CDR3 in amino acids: CASSTPGATQYF. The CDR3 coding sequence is TGTGCCAGTAGTACCCCGGGGGCTACGCAGTATTTT.

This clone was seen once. The CDR3 coding sequence is TGTGCCAGCAGACCAGGGTGGGATTCACCCCTCCACTTT. Its translation is CASRPGWDSPLHF. The rearrangement uses TRBV2 and TRBJ1-6, with a tentative D call TRBD1 (5 bases). Trimming pared 6 bases from V and 8 bases from J, leaving 11 bases between. Germline V CDR1 and CDR2: SNHLY, FYNNEI. CDR3 size: 13 residues. Filled out from reference TRBV2 and TRBJ1-6, the complete variable domain reads EPEVTQTPSHQVTQMGQEVILRCVPISNHLYFYWYRQILGQKVEFLVSFYNNEISEKSEIFDDQFSVERPDGSNFTLKIRSTKLEDSAMYFCASRPGWDSPLHFGNGTRLTVT.

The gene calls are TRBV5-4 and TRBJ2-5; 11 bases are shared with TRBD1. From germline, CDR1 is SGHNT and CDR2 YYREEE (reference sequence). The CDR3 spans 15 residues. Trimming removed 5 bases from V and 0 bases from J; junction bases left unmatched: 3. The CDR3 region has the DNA TGTGCCAGCAGAGGGGACAGGGGGAACCAAGAGACCCAGTACTTC. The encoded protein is CASRGDRGNQETQYF.

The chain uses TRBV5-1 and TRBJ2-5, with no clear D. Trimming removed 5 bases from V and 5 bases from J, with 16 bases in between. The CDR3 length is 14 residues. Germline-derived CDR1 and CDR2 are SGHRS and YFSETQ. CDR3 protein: CASSPGRSRETQYF. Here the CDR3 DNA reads TGCGCCAGCAGTCCCGGGCGTAGTAGGGAGACCCAGTACTTC.